These 15 T cell receptor beta chains were sequenced from one sample in a study of blood T cell repertoires in COVID-19. Repertoires were generated with immunoSEQ multiplex PCR, while TCRdb's copy carries only in-frame clones and drops some. The data contain 90,000 to 100,000 clones, 80% to 90% of them seen just once; the ten biggest clones take up 15%. The material sequenced was peripheral blood. Receptors were obtained from a human donor in a cohort sampled during active COVID-19.

This clone was found once. The chain couples TRBV6-5 to TRBJ1-4; 8 bases fit TRBD1. This CDR3 has 14 amino acids. With 6 bases clipped from V and 8 bases from J, the junction kept 8 bases outside the gene matches. The germline V gene encodes CDR1 MNHEY and CDR2 SVGAGI. Here the CDR3 DNA reads TGTGCCAGCAGACCGGACAGGGTCATGGAAAAACTGTTTTTT. Amino acid sequence: CASRPDRVMEKLFF.

V gene TRBV5-5 combines with J gene TRBJ2-3; D is possibly TRBD2 (6 bases). The CDR3 is 15 amino acids. Germline V gives CDR1 SGHKS, CDR2 YYEKEE (reference sequence). V was clipped by 4 bases and J by 0 bases, with 12 bases between them. As DNA, the CDR3 is TGTGCCAGCAGCCGGCCGGGACTTAGCACAGATACGCAGTATTTT. It translates to CASSRPGLSTDTQYF.

The genes are TRBV9 and TRBJ2-1; 11 nucleotides line up with TRBD2. V shed 3 bases and J 0 bases; nucleotides not matched to a gene: 14. CDR3 length: 20 residues. Germline values: CDR1 SGDLS, CDR2 YYNGEE. DNA of the CDR3: TGTGCCAGCAGCGGAGCCGGGACTAGCGGACAAGAGAGCTCCTACAATGAGCAGTTCTTC. This gives the protein CASSGAGTSGQESSYNEQFF. Filled out from reference TRBV9 and TRBJ2-1, the complete variable domain reads DSGVTQTPKHLITATGQRVTLRCSPRSGDLSVYWYQQSLDQGLQFLIQYYNGEERAKGNILERFSAQQFPDLHSELNLSSLELGDSALYFCASSGAGTSGQESSYNEQFFGPGTRLTVL.

J is TRBJ1-3 and V is TRBV29-1; TRBD1 matches 9 bases. After removal of 6 bases from V and 4 bases from J, the junction contained 4 bases not matched to a gene. Germline V gene data show CDR1 as SQVTM and CDR2 as ANQGSEA. This CDR3 spans 13 amino acids. CDR3 loop: CSVQGARGNTIYF. CDR3 nucleotides: TGCAGCGTACAGGGGGCCCGGGGAAACACCATATATTTT. Full variable domain (rest looked up from reference TRBV29-1 and TRBJ1-3): SAVISQKPSRDICQRGTSLTIQCQVDSQVTMMFWYRQQPGQSLTLIATANQGSEATYESGFVIDKFPISRPNLTFSTLTVSNMSPEDSSIYLCSVQGARGNTIYFGEGSWLTVV.

The V gene is TRBV11-2, the J gene TRBJ1-2; D unresolved. Trimming left V 5 bases short and J 0 bases short, with 7 bases between. The germline gives CDR1 SGHAT, CDR2 FQNNGV. There are 13 residues in the CDR3. In DNA form, the CDR3 reads TGTGCCAGCAGCCTATCGCCTAACTATGGCTACACCTTC. This encodes CASSLSPNYGYTF.

This clone came up once. The V gene is TRBV28, the J gene TRBJ2-2, with 11 positions matching TRBD2. V was clipped by 3 bases and J by 4 bases; unmatched bases: 4. Germline CDR1 reads MDHEN; CDR2 reads SYDVKM. This CDR3 has 16 residues. The CDR3: CASSFGLAGGTGELFF. DNA of the CDR3: TGTGCCAGCAGTTTTGGGCTAGCGGGAGGCACCGGGGAGCTGTTTTTT.

V usage is TRBV19 and J usage is TRBJ2-1, with D possibly matching TRBD1 (7 bases). The length of the CDR3 is 15 residues. Germline-derived CDR1 and CDR2 are LNHDA and SQIVND (reference sequence). The V end was cut by 2 bases, the J end by 8 bases, with 16 bases between. CDR3 sequence: CASSIRPRDSYEQFF. Here the CDR3 DNA reads TGTGCCAGTAGTATACGCCCGCGGGACAGCTATGAGCAGTTCTTC.

This clone was seen a handful of times. J is TRBJ2-3 and V is TRBV30; TRBD2 might be the D (5 bases). With 3 bases removed from V and 0 bases from J, the gap between germline ends came to 10 bases. Germline CDR1 reads GTSNPN; CDR2 reads SVGIG (reference sequence). The CDR3 extends over 14 amino acids. DNA for the CDR3: TGTGCCTGGAGCGAGGGAACTAGCACAGATACGCAGTATTTT. Its translation: CAWSEGTSTDTQYF.

The CDR3 spells CASSLRLAVNEQFF. The CDR3 coding sequence is TGTGCCAGCAGTTTACGGCTAGCGGTCAATGAGCAGTTCTTC. The rearrangement uses TRBV28 and TRBJ2-1, with 7 bases lining up with TRBD2. CDR1 is MDHEN, CDR2 SYDVKM, per germline. The CDR3 is 14 amino acids. The V gene end was trimmed by 2 bases and the J gene end by 6 bases; junction bases not matched to a gene: 4.

The chain has TRBV4-2 and TRBJ2-7; a weak D match, TRBD2 (6 bases). This CDR3 comprises 16 residues. The germline V gene encodes CDR1 LGHNA and CDR2 YNFKEQ. V lost 4 bases to trimming and J lost 2 bases, with 18 bases between them. CDR3 region: CASSPRAGITPYEQYF. In DNA form, the CDR3 reads TGTGCCAGCAGCCCGAGGGCGGGAATCACCCCCTACGAGCAGTACTTC.

The chain joins TRBV3-1 (or the pseudogene TRBV3-2) to TRBJ1-3; no clear D gene. The germline gives CDR1 LGHDT, CDR2 YNNKEL (reference sequence). The V gene lost 0 bases and the J gene lost 2 bases, with 14 bases spanning the gap. The length of the CDR3 is 17 residues. The CDR3 coding sequence is TGTGCCAGCAGCCAAGATAAACCCTATAGCGCTGGAAACACCATATATTTT. Protein sequence: CASSQDKPYSAGNTIYF.

The J gene is TRBJ2-1, the V gene TRBV27; 7 bases are shared with TRBD1. CDR1 MNHEY and CDR2 SMNVEV come from the germline V gene (reference sequence). CDR3 size: 15 residues. Trimming at V came to 6 bases and at J to 1 base, leaving 6 bases not matched to a gene. The CDR3 DNA reads as TGTGCCAGCAGGCCCGGGACAGTATCCTACAATGAGCAGTTCTTC. As protein: CASRPGTVSYNEQFF.

CDR3 protein: CASRPRGPNYGYTF. DNA of the CDR3: TGTGCCAGTAGGCCCCGAGGGCCTAACTATGGCTACACCTTC. This chain joins TRBV19 and TRBJ1-2; D unresolved. CDR3 length equals 14 residues. Trimming left V 6 bases short and J 0 bases short, with 11 bases between. Germline V gene lookup returns CDR1 LNHDA and CDR2 SQIVND (reference sequence).

The chain has TRBV10-3 and TRBJ2-1; 12 positions match TRBD2. Trimming at V came to 10 bases and at J to 0 bases, leaving 7 bases not matched to a gene. This CDR3 has 16 amino acids. Germline values: CDR1 ENHRY, CDR2 SYGVKD. CDR3 DNA: TGTGCCAAGACTAGCGGGAGCGCCGTCTCCTACAATGAGCAGTTCTTC. Amino acid sequence: CAKTSGSAVSYNEQFF.

This chain joins TRBV12-5 and TRBJ1-4; D remains ambiguous. V lost 3 bases and J lost 2, with 13 bases in between. Germline CDR1 LGHNT, CDR2 FRNRAP. The CDR3 is 16 amino acids. CDR3 protein: CASGFWVTGTNEKLFF. The DNA for the CDR3 is TGTGCTAGTGGTTTTTGGGTAACGGGGACTAATGAAAAACTGTTTTTT.